What follows are 6 T cell receptor beta chains derived from one specimen sequenced in a study of CD8 T cells in ankylosing spondylitis. Using its own MiXCR run on the 5' RACE reads, TCRdb lists one record per CDR3 protein. The sample comprises around 140,000 distinct CDR3 sequences, roughly 11% of which are singletons, and 4.1% rests with the top ten. The specimen was blood, either unsorted or a sorted T cell fraction (not recorded which). These receptors were taken from a female donor with ankylosing spondylitis or in good health (not recorded which).

This clonotype was detected many times. The J gene is TRBJ2-3, the V gene TRBV12-3 or TRBV12-4; D could derive from TRBD1 or TRBD2 (5 bases each). This CDR3 comprises 17 residues. Trimming took 8 bases from V and 9 from J, leaving 30 bases between them. In nucleotides, the CDR3 is TGTGCCAGCGTGGGGCCTCTGGGCCGGGAAAGCCAGAGGACGCAGTATTTT. It yields the protein CASVGPLGRESQRTQYF.

This clonotype was seen only a few times. CDR3 sequence (DNA): TGTGCCAGCAGCCCTCCCCGGCGGGGAGCGTACTATGGCTACACCTTC. Protein sequence: CASSPPRRGAYYGYTF. This sequence joins TRBV5-5 and TRBJ1-2; D unresolved. The V gene's germline CDR1 is SGHKS and CDR2 YYEKEE (reference sequence). The ends were cut back, 4 bases at V and 3 bases at J, with 19 bases in the middle. The CDR3 consists of 16 residues.

This clonotype has only a few counts. The DNA of the CDR3 is TGTGCCAGCAGCCGGGGAGATACGCAGTATTTT. Its protein product is CASSRGDTQYF. The rearrangement uses TRBV12-3 or TRBV12-4 and TRBJ2-3, with a possible D match to TRBD2 (5 bases). Trimming stripped 6 bases from V and 5 bases from J, with 6 bases between. This CDR3 is 11 amino acids long.

This clonotype showed up many times. CDR3 in amino acids: CASSFDADGDSPLHF. DNA for the CDR3: TGTGCCAGCAGTTTCGATGCCGACGGTGACTCACCCCTCCACTTT. This chain joins TRBV12-3 or TRBV12-4 and TRBJ1-6, with D unresolved. The CDR3 length is 15 residues. Trimming removed 3 bases from V and 10 bases from J, with 16 bases in between.

In its sample, this clonotype was seen many times. The chain is built from TRBV28 and TRBJ2-1, with D possibly being TRBD2 (6 bases). The CDR3 is 15 residues long. Trimming removed 7 bases at V and 4 bases at J, with 17 bases between. Germline V gene lookup returns CDR1 MDHEN and CDR2 SYDVKM. CDR3 bases: TGTGCCAGCAATCCTGGGAGGACCTTATACAATGAGCAGTTCTTC. Translating gives CASNPGRTLYNEQFF.

At least ten counts were recorded for this clonotype. The genes are TRBV7-2 and TRBJ2-5; D unclear. In germline, CDR1 is SGHTA, CDR2 FQGNSA. The CDR3 loop spans 15 amino acids. Trimming left V 4 bases short and J 4 bases short, with 16 bases between. For the CDR3, the DNA is TGTGCCAGCAGCTCAGTGGGTAGCCCAGGAGAGACCCAGTACTTC. The encoded protein is CASSSVGSPGETQYF.